This T cell receptor beta chain was profiled in a study of blood T cells in healthy people across ages. Study-wide context: Using template switching, researchers captured about one barcoded beta molecule for each two T cells. Study conclusions and caveats: Long-lived donors had more naive CD4+ cells and higher diversity than aged donors.

Primed by a sample-barcoded 5' primer and a J-beta primer mix, a second PCR proceeded for roughly 7 to 12 cycles. The template-switch adaptor was a 5' adaptor with 12 random nucleotides. It tagged each cDNA molecule. TCRdb reprocessed the 5' RACE reads with MiXCR, giving one entry per CDR3 protein. The sample has about 540,000 distinct CDR3 sequences; less than 25% are singletons. This clonotype was seen only a few times. Its target is unknown. The same specimen was also included in a second study, on T cells of mothers and their children. That paper states: All donors were healthy and Caucasian; they were a few mothers and their six children.

This clonotype was obtained from a boy aged 5-17 years in good health. What was sequenced was blood.

CDR3 sequence (DNA): TGTGCCAGCAGCCCAGGACCGGGGTTGGAGGGCTACACCTTC. Translating it yields CASSPGPGLEGYTF. The V gene is TRBV5-6, the J gene TRBJ1-2; D call uncertain. Trimming pared 4 bases from V and 8 bases from J, leaving 18 bases between. CDR1 SGHDT and CDR2 YYEEEE come from the germline V gene. The CDR3 consists of 14 residues.